The entry that follows covers one TCR beta chain sequence. As yet, its antigen is unknown. Profiled with immunoSEQ multiplex PCR; TCRdb holds only in-frame clones, not every one. The table shows hundreds of thousands of clones, with almost 97% occurring only once. The data are from a study of shared clonotypes between healthy human individuals. Regarding the study as a whole: Few donors limited the genetic and exposure-history diversity represented.

CDR3 length: 16 amino acids. Germline trimming cut 1 base from V and 5 bases from J; bases unmatched to any gene: 10. CDR1 SGHRS and CDR2 YFSETQ come from the germline V gene. This receptor was taken from a woman aged 30 to 39 in good health. Source material: naive CD4+ T cells sorted from blood. This sample's subset: CD45RA+ positively selected. The genes are TRBV5-1 and TRBJ2-3, with 7 positions matching TRBD2. Here the CDR3 reads CASSLSGTRGQDTQYF. In nucleotides, the CDR3 is TGCGCCAGCAGCTTGAGCGGGACTCGGGGCCAAGATACGCAGTATTTT.